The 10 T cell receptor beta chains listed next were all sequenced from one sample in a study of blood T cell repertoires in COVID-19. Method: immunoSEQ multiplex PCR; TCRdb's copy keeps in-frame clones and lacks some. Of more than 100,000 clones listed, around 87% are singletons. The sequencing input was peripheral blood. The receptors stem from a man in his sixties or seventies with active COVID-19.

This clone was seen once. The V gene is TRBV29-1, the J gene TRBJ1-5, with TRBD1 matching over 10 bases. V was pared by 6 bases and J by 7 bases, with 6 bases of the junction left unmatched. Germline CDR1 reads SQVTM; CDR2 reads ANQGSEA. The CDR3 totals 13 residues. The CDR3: CSVGTGVGQPQHF. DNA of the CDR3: TGCAGCGTGGGGACAGGGGTTGGACAGCCCCAGCATTTT.

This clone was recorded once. The CDR3 loop is CASSYPMAEAFF. The CDR3 DNA reads TGTGCCAGCAGTTACCCTATGGCTGAAGCTTTCTTT. This chain uses TRBV28 with TRBJ1-1; D is unclear. Germline loops: CDR1 MDHEN, CDR2 SYDVKM. The V end was cut by 4 bases, the J end by 6 bases, with 9 bases between. This CDR3 region has 12 residues. Full variable domain (remainder filled in from reference TRBV28 and TRBJ1-1): DVKVTQSSRYLVKRTGEKVFLECVQDMDHENMFWYRQDPGLGLRLIYFSYDVKMKEKGDIPEGYSVSREKKERFSLILESASTNQTSMYLCASSYPMAEAFFGQGTRLTVV.

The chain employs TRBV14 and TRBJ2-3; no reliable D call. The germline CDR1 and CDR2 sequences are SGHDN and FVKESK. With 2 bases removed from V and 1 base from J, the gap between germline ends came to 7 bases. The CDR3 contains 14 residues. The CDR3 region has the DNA TGTGCCAGCAGCCAACTGCCGGGCACAGATACGCAGTATTTT. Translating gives CASSQLPGTDTQYF.

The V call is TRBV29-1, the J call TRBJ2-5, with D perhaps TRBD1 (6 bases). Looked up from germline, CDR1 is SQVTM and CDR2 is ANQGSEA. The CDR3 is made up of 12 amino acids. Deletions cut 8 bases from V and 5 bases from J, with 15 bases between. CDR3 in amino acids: CSLTGSGETQYF. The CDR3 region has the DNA TGCAGCCTTACAGGGTCAGGGGAGACCCAGTACTTC.

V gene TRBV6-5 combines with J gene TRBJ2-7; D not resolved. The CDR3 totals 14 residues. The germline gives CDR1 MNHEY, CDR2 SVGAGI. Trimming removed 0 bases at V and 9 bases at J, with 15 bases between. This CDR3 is CASSYSAATPRQYF. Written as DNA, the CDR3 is TGTGCCAGCAGTTACTCCGCGGCAACCCCAAGGCAGTACTTC.

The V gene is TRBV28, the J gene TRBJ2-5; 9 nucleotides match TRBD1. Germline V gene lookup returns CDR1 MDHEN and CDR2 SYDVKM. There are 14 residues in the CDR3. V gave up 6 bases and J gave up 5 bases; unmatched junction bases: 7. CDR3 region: CASSEQGARETQYF. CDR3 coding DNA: TGTGCCAGCAGCGAACAGGGGGCGAGGGAGACCCAGTACTTC.

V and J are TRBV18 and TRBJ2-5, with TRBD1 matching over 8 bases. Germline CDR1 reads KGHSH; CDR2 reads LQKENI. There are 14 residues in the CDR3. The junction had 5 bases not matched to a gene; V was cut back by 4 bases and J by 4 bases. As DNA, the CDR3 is TGTGCCAGCTCACGGGGGACAGGCGGAGAGACCCAGTACTTC. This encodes CASSRGTGGETQYF.

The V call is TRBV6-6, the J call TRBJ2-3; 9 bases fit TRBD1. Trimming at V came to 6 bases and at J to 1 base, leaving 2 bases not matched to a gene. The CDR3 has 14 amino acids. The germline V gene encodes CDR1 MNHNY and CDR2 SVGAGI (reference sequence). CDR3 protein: CASSRTGGTDTQYF. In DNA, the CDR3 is TGTGCCAGCAGCAGGACAGGGGGCACAGATACGCAGTATTTT.

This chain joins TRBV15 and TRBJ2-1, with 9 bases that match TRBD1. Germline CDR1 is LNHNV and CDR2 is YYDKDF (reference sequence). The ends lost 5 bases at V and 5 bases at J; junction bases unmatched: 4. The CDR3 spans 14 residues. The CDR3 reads CATSWDRDDNEQFF. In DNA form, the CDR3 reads TGTGCCACCAGCTGGGACAGGGACGACAATGAGCAGTTCTTC.

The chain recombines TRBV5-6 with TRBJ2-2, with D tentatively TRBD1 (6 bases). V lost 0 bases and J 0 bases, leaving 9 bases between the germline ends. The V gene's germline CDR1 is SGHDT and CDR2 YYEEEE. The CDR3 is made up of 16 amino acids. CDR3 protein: CASSLAGTTNTGELFF. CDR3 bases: TGTGCCAGCAGCTTGGCCGGGACAACGAACACCGGGGAGCTGTTTTTT.